The sequence of this T cell receptor beta chain was determined in a study of shared clonotypes between healthy human individuals. Data came from immunoSEQ multiplex PCR; TCRdb stores just in-frame clones and leaves some out. Among 650,000 to 800,000 clones listed, over 55% were seen once. Germline CDR1 is SGHVS and CDR2 is FQNEAQ. The V and J ends lost 7 bases and 4 bases, in that order; junction bases with no gene match: 19. The CDR3 has 17 amino acids. Specimen: memory CD4+ T cells sorted from blood. Noted subset: CD45RA-negative fraction. The chain couples TRBV7-8 to TRBJ2-7, with 7 bases that match TRBD2. The sequence was collected from a woman younger than 45 in good health. CDR3: CASTTLISPSGLYEQYF. CDR3 sequence (DNA): TGTGCCAGCACCACCCTTATTTCACCTAGCGGTCTATACGAGCAGTACTTC. The full variable domain, rest sourced from reference TRBV7-8 and TRBJ2-7, is GAGVSQSPRYKVAKRGQDVALRCDPISGHVSLFWYQQALGQGPEFLTYFQNEAQLDKSGLPSDRFFAERPEGSVSTLKIQRTQQEDSAVYLCASTTLISPSGLYEQYFGPGTRLTVT.